This is a list of T cell receptor beta chains from one sample in a study of beta chain features in type 1 diabetes. The repertoire was sequenced with immunoSEQ multiplex PCR; TCRdb's copy has only in-frame clones and lacks some. The profile shows hundreds of thousands of clones, over 12% of them singletons. Sequenced sample: naive CD4+ T cells from blood. The receptors come from a man aged 18 to 30 with type 1 diabetes. Both conserved end residues are trimmed from each CDR3. The D gene is left open where the match is weak.

D: NA
V: TRBV5-1
CDR3: ASGYEGLTDTQY

D: NA
V: TRBV4-3
CDR3: ASSQVTGTSNGELF

D: NA
V: TRBV7-9
CDR3: ASGSYNEQF

D: NA
V: TRBV2
CDR3: ASSENTEAF

D: NA
V: TRBV19
CDR3: ASSMGPGDTEAF

D: TRBD1
V: TRBV6-5
CDR3: ASCQGASQPQH

D: NA
V: TRBV14
CDR3: ASSPFSTGTEAF

D: TRBD1
V: TRBV5-1
CDR3: ASSFGQGLNEQF

D: NA
V: TRBV15
CDR3: ATSRVDIRTEKLF

D: NA
V: TRBV9
CDR3: ASSVEGTGELF

D: TRBD1
V: TRBV5-1
CDR3: ASSTGGIGSGANVLT

D: TRBD2
V: TRBV7-2
CDR3: AVRLAGGTPNEQF

D: TRBD1
V: TRBV18
CDR3: ASSTRQGQETQY

D: TRBD1
V: TRBV7-2
CDR3: ASSLMQTGGSATDTQY

D: NA
V: TRBV15
CDR3: ATSRDSVNTEAF

D: NA
V: TRBV5-1
CDR3: ASRYQGTTYEQY

D: TRBD1
V: TRBV29-1
CDR3: SVYGTGSQETQY

D: TRBD1
V: TRBV5-1
CDR3: ASSFADRGLQETQY

D: NA
V: TRBV20-1
CDR3: SARRTGELF

D: TRBD2
V: TRBV23-1
CDR3: ASSPGLASRPSYNEQF

D: TRBD1
V: TRBV7-3
CDR3: ASSPTPRGPGELF

D: TRBD1
V: TRBV4-2
CDR3: ASSPKTGGVNDYEQY

D: NA
V: TRBV7-2
CDR3: ASSSGQFSTDTQY

D: TRBD2
V: TRBV9
CDR3: ASSVAATSGGAQQF

D: NA
V: TRBV10-3
CDR3: AIRSSTNYGYT

D: NA
V: TRBV23-1
CDR3: ASSQSIASRRNTIY

D: NA
V: TRBV7-2
CDR3: ASSRELNTQY

D: NA
V: TRBV7-9
CDR3: ASSTRQGEQY

D: TRBD2
V: TRBV11-1
CDR3: ASSLSGRSYNEQF

D: NA
V: TRBV9
CDR3: ASSRSSASGANVLT

D: TRBD1
V: TRBV19
CDR3: ASSLRDSGDSGNTIY

D: NA
V: TRBV20-1
CDR3: SARSTGTLF

D: NA
V: TRBV28
CDR3: ASSLSGLYGYT

D: TRBD1
V: TRBV29-1
CDR3: SVQSSGGAGANVLT

D: NA
V: TRBV2
CDR3: ASSESRGGGYT

D: NA
V: TRBV6-5
CDR3: ASSEHRSYEQY

D: TRBD2
V: TRBV14
CDR3: ASSQYPRLAGDFYEQY

D: NA
V: TRBV20-1
CDR3: SPPLQTEAF

D: TRBD2
V: TRBV18
CDR3: ASSPIGLAGPPYEQY

D: TRBD2
V: TRBV5-1
CDR3: ASSLVAGEYNEQF

D: TRBD2
V: TRBV5-1
CDR3: ASRIPSGYTDTQY

D: NA
V: TRBV18
CDR3: ASSPSTGNREKLF

D: NA
V: TRBV2
CDR3: ASSDRTEEGTQY

D: TRBD2
V: TRBV5-1
CDR3: ASSSGASTDTQY

D: NA
V: TRBV5-1
CDR3: ASSQLSDGEAF

D: TRBD1
V: TRBV7-2
CDR3: ASSSRDRGYEQY

D: NA
V: TRBV30
CDR3: AWSPSRVNNSPLH